Below are 10 T cell receptor beta chains sequenced from a single sample in a study of T cell responses to AZD1222 COVID-19 vaccine. Using immunoSEQ multiplex PCR, the repertoire was profiled, and TCRdb retains in-frame clones only, with some absent. The table records approximately 180,000 clones, 85% to 90% of them present only once. Here the sequenced sample was peripheral blood, taken 28 days after the second dose of the MenACWY control vaccine. The receptors come from an adult who received the MenACWY meningococcal vaccine as a control.

V gene TRBV9 combines with J gene TRBJ2-1, with D unclear. Trimming removed 6 bases at V and 4 bases at J, with 20 bases between. The germline gives CDR1 SGDLS, CDR2 YYNGEE. This CDR3 has 16 amino acids. The CDR3 protein is CASTLSPGGNYNEQFF. The DNA of the CDR3 is TGTGCCAGCACCCTATCCCCTGGCGGAAATTACAATGAGCAGTTCTTC.

This chain uses TRBV28 with TRBJ1-1; D perhaps matches TRBD1 (6 bases). Trimming cost V 7 bases and J 1 base, with 13 bases left between them. Germline loops: CDR1 MDHEN, CDR2 SYDVKM. This CDR3 region has 14 residues. The CDR3 region is CASNPRGQNTEAFF. The DNA for the CDR3 is TGTGCCAGCAACCCGCGGGGGCAGAACACTGAAGCTTTCTTT.

The gene calls are TRBV27 and TRBJ2-2; 8 bases fit TRBD2. CDR3 length: 15 residues. The J segment lost 6 bases and the V segment lost 11 bases, leaving 14 bases of the junction unmatched. Germline values: CDR1 MNHEY, CDR2 SMNVEV (reference sequence). The CDR3 DNA follows: TGTGCCTCCTCGACGGGACTAGTGTTCGCCGGGGAGCTGTTTTTT. Protein sequence: CASSTGLVFAGELFF.

The V and J genes are TRBV10-3 and TRBJ2-7, with D perhaps TRBD1 or TRBD2 (5 bases each). The ends were cut back, 0 bases at V and 0 bases at J, with 15 bases in the middle. The CDR3 totals 17 residues. The V gene's germline CDR1 is ENHRY and CDR2 SYGVKD. The CDR3 DNA follows: TGTGCCATCAGTGAGTCCAACGGGGCAAGGAGCTCCTACGAGCAGTACTTC. It codes for CAISESNGARSSYEQYF.

The chain uses TRBV7-2 and TRBJ1-4, with TRBD1 as a possible D gene (6 bases). V gave up 5 bases and J gave up 3 bases, with 10 bases separating them. The CDR3 extends over 14 amino acids. Germline values: CDR1 SGHTA, CDR2 FQGNSA. The CDR3 DNA reads TGTGCCAGCAGCGTGGACAGAGCTAATGAAAAACTGTTTTTT. Protein: CASSVDRANEKLFF.

The rearrangement links TRBV6-5 to TRBJ1-4; D perhaps matches TRBD1 (6 bases). The CDR3 is 15 amino acids. CDR1 is MNHEY and CDR2 is SVGAGI in the germline V gene. Trimming stripped 4 bases from V and 14 bases from J, with 23 bases between. The CDR3 nucleotides are TGTGCCAGCAGTTCCTCGGACAGTTCCTCTAAAACGCTGTTTTTT. It specifies CASSSSDSSSKTLFF.

The genes are TRBV7-9 and TRBJ2-2; 9 bases match TRBD2. V gave up 6 bases and J gave up 6 bases; unmatched junction bases: 8. The CDR3 totals 15 residues. Germline values: CDR1 SEHNR, CDR2 FQNEAQ (reference sequence). In nucleotides, the CDR3 is TGTGCCAGCAGATTTGGGACTAGCCATTCCGGGGAGCTGTTTTTT. It yields the protein CASRFGTSHSGELFF. Full variable domain (outside the CDR3, taken from reference TRBV7-9 and TRBJ2-2): DTGVSQNPRHKITKRGQNVTFRCDPISEHNRLYWYRQTLGQGPEFLTYFQNEAQLEKSRLLSDRFSAERPKGSFSTLEIQRTEQGDSAMYLCASRFGTSHSGELFFGEGSRLTVL.

V gene TRBV3-1 (or the pseudogene TRBV3-2) combines with J gene TRBJ2-5; 10 bases fit TRBD2. The germline V gene encodes CDR1 LGHDT and CDR2 YNNKEL (reference sequence). The CDR3 is 17 amino acids. Unmatched junction bases numbered 12, after V lost 5 bases and J lost 3 bases. The CDR3 loop is CASSTVEREGQEETQYF. The CDR3 coding sequence is TGTGCCAGCAGCACCGTCGAGCGGGAGGGCCAGGAAGAGACCCAGTACTTC.

V is TRBV5-1 and J is TRBJ2-7; 7 bases agree with TRBD1. Germline-derived CDR1 and CDR2 are SGHRS and YFSETQ. The CDR3 totals 15 residues. After removal of 0 bases from V and 5 bases from J, the junction contained 8 bases not matched to a gene. CDR3 coding DNA: TGCGCCAGCAGCTTGGGAGGGGGCGCCTTCGACGAGCAGTACTTC. It encodes CASSLGGGAFDEQYF.

The chain joins TRBV28 to TRBJ2-3; TRBD1 might be the D (6 bases). Germline loops: CDR1 MDHEN, CDR2 SYDVKM. V shed 4 bases and J shed 0 bases, with 14 bases lying between them. The length of the CDR3 is 16 residues. CDR3 sequence: CASSYGYRASTDTQYF. CDR3 nucleotide sequence: TGTGCCAGCAGTTATGGGTACAGGGCCAGCACAGATACGCAGTATTTT.